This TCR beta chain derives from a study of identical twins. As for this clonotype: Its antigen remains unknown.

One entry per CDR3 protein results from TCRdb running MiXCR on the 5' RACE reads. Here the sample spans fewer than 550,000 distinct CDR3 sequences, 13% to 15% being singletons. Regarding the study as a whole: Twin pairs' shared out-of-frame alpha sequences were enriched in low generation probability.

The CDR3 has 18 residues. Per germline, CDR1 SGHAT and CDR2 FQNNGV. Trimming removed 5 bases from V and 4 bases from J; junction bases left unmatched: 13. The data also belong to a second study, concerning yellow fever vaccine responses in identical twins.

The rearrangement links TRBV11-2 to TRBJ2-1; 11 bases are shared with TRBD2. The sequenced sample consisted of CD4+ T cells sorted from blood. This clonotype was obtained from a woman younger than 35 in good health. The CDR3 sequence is CASSLGTSGQSGYNEQFF. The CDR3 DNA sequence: TGTGCCAGCAGCCTCGGGACTAGCGGCCAGAGTGGATACAATGAGCAGTTCTTC. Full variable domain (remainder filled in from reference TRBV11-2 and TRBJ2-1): EAGVAQSPRYKIIEKRQSVAFWCNPISGHATLYWYQQILGQGPKLLIQFQNNGVVDDSQLPKDRFSAERLKGVDSTLKIQPAKLEDSAVYLCASSLGTSGQSGYNEQFFGPGTRLTVL.